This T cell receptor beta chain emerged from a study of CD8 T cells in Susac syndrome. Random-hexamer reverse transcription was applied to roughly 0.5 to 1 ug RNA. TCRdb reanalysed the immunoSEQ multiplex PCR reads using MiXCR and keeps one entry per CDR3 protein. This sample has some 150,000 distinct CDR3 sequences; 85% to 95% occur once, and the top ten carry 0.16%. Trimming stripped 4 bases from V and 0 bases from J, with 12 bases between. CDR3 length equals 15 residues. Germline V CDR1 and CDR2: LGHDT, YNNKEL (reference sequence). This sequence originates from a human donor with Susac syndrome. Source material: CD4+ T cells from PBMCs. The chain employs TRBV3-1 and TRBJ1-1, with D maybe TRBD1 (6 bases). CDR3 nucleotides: TGTGCCAGCAGCCCCCCAGGACAGTTGAACACTGAAGCTTTCTTT. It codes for CASSPPGQLNTEAFF.